A selection of T cell receptor beta chains follows, all from one sample in a study of T cell responses to AZD1222 COVID-19 vaccine. Profiling relied on immunoSEQ multiplex PCR, and the TCRdb table lists in-frame clones only, not all of them. The table has 90,000 to 100,000 clones, about 89% seen once. The sample was peripheral blood, taken on day 0 of AZD1222 vaccination. The receptors originated from an adult in good health. Each CDR3 is given without its conserved first and last residue.

V | CDR3
TRBV18 | ASSSSGQGFYEQY
TRBV5-1 | ASSLGADQETQY
TRBV11-1 | ASSLASSGASYEQY
TRBV7-3 | ASSLVPIGVAGPYNEQF
TRBV7-2 | ASSSGQPNEKLF
TRBV3-1/TRBV3-2 | ASSHRQDNSPLH
TRBV6-6 | ASSYSGGTGDEKLF
TRBV27 | ASSFANEQF
TRBV2 | ASMRGYNSPLH
TRBV27 | ASSFITGKNEKLF
TRBV28 | ASSLAGTSGSYEQY
TRBV7-2 | ASSFVGLADNEQF
TRBV7-6 | ASSPRTGLNNEQF
TRBV5-1 | ASSLDGQARGYT
TRBV5-6 | ASSPGDYSPLH
TRBV19 | ASSIDLARSRDEKLF
TRBV20-1 | SASPETEAF
TRBV11-1 | ASSPRTSDDYEQY
TRBV4-2 | ASSPKDRENSPLH
TRBV19 | ASSPQGLAGGPGLDEQF
TRBV7-2 | ASSQGGYNEQF
TRBV18 | ASSPAAKDEQF
TRBV7-2 | ASSLATTLH
TRBV6-5 | ASKREGTTGELF
TRBV12-3/TRBV12-4 | ASSSRGETQY